This is a list of T cell receptor beta chains from one sample in a study of blood T cell repertoires in COVID-19. The data were produced by immunoSEQ multiplex PCR, yet TCRdb's version contains in-frame clones alone and is incomplete. The table has about 180,000 clones, about 87% seen once; the top ten hold 4% to 5%. Sequenced sample: peripheral blood. The receptors here all came from a woman in her twenties or thirties with acute or convalescent COVID-19. The CDR3 runs from the conserved cysteine through the conserved F or W.

J gene | V gene | CDR3 protein
TRBJ1-3 | TRBV11-2 | CASSFYSGNTIYF
TRBJ1-6 | TRBV6-5 | CASSYSWGNSPLHF
TRBJ2-7 | TRBV6-5 | CASNLDRRSYEQYF
TRBJ2-5 | TRBV7-8 | CASSLGRDYLYF
TRBJ2-7 | TRBV29-1 | CSVGEEYEQYF
TRBJ1-5 | TRBV28 | CASSLFRQPQHF
TRBJ2-2 | TRBV12-5 | CASGSFRESRSTGELFF
TRBJ2-1 | TRBV21-1 | CASPDRGRNEQFF
TRBJ2-7 | TRBV11-2 | CASSLAARTGVEQYF
TRBJ2-2 | TRBV11-2 | CASSPTGPGELFF
TRBJ2-1 | TRBV5-4 | CASSNFPGSGRADEQFF
TRBJ1-4 | TRBV6-1 | CASSLQGAREKLFF
TRBJ1-1 | TRBV6-1 | CASSEPLKAFF
TRBJ2-1 | TRBV19 | CASSILTSRNDNEQFF
TRBJ1-1 | TRBV5-1 | CASSPPPGRAFF
TRBJ2-2 | TRBV7-9 | CASSFSSDFGELFF
TRBJ2-5 | TRBV28 | CASQREAHETQYF
TRBJ2-7 | TRBV6-6 | CASSRTDGNEQYF